This record concerns one TCR beta chain sequence. What it recognizes is unknown. The data originate from a study of T cell responses to AZD1222 COVID-19 vaccine. Study details: Combined were second doses at about 4 or about 12 weeks. Study-wide results and limits: Clonal diversity was possibly underestimated, and the donors were mostly white British, with more females. Unmutated regions of variants are reportedly targeted by nearly half of spike-specific TCRs.

TCRdb's table, derived via immunoSEQ multiplex PCR, lists solely in-frame clones and lacks some. The sample includes approximately 100,000 clones, approximately 90% of them seen just once. Germline lookup yields CDR1 MNHEY and CDR2 SVGEGT. CDR3 length: 14 residues. Trimming shortened V by 3 bases and J by 2 bases, and 9 bases separated the two germline ends. The input for sequencing was peripheral blood, taken on day 0 of AZD1222 vaccination. The rearrangement joins TRBV6-2 or TRBV6-3 to TRBJ2-3; no clear D gene. This TCR derives from an adult in good health. The CDR3 coding sequence is TGTGCCAGCAGTTATTCAGAAGCCACAGATACGCAGTATTTT. Protein product: CASSYSEATDTQYF.